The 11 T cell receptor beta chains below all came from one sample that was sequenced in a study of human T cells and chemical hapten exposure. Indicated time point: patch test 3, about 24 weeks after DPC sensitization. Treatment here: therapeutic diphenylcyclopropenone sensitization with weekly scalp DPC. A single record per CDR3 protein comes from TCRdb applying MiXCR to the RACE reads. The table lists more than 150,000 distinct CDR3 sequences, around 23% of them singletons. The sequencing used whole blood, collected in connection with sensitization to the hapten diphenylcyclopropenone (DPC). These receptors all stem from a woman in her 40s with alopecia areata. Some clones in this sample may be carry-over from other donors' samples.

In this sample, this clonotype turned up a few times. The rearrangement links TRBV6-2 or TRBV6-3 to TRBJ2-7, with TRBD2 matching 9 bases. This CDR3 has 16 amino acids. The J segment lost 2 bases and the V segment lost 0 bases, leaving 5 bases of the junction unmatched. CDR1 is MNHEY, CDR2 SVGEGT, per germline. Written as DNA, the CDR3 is TGTGCCAGCAGTTACTCGGAAGCGGGAGGCCCCTACGAGCAGTACTTC. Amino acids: CASSYSEAGGPYEQYF.

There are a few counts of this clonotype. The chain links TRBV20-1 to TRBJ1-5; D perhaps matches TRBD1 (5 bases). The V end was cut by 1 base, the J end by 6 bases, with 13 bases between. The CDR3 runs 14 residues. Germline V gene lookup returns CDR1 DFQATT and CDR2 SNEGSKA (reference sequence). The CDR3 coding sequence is TGCAGTGCTAGAGTTGTCTCCGGGGGTCAGCCCCAGCATTTT. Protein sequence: CSARVVSGGQPQHF.

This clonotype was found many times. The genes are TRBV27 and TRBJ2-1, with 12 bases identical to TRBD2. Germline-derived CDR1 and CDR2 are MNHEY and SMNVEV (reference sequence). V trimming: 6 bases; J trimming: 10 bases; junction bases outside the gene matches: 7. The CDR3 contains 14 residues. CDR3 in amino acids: CASRGLAGGIEQFF. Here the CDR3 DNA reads TGTGCCAGCAGGGGGCTAGCGGGAGGGATAGAGCAGTTCTTC.

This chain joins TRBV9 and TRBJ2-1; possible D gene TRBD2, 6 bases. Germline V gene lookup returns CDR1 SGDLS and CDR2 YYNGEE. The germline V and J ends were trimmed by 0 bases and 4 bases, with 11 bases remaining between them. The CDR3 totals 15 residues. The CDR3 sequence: CASSVEGSGYNEQFF. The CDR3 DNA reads TGTGCCAGCAGCGTAGAAGGTAGCGGTTACAATGAGCAGTTCTTC.

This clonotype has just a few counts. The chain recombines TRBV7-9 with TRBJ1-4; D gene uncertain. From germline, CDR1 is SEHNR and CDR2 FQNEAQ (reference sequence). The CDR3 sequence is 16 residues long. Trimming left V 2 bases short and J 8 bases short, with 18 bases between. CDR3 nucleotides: TGTGCCAGCAGCTTACCCCGGGCAGGCTTTCGGGAAAAACTGTTTTTT. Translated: CASSLPRAGFREKLFF.

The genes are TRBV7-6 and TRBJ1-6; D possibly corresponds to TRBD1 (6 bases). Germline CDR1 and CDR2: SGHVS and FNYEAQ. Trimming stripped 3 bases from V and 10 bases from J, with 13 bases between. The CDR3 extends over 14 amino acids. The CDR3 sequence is CASSFGAQGSPLHF. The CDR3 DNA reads TGTGCCAGCAGCTTTGGGGCCCAGGGGTCACCCCTCCACTTT. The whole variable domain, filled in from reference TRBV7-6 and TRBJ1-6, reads GAGVSQSPRYKVTKRGQDVALRCDPISGHVSLYWYRQALGQGPEFLTYFNYEAQQDKSGLPNDRFSAERPEGSISTLTIQRTEQRDSAMYRCASSFGAQGSPLHFGNGTRLTVT.

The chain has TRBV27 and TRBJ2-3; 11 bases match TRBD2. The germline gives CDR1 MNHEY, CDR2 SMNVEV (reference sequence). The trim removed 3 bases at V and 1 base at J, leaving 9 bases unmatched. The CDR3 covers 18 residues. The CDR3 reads CASSFQVAGGPGTDTQYF. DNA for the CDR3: TGTGCCAGCAGTTTCCAGGTAGCGGGAGGGCCCGGCACAGATACGCAGTATTTT.

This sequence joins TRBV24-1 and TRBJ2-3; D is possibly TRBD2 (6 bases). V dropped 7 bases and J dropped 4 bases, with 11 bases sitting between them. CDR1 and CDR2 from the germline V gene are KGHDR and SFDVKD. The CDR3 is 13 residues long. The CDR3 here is CATSLPGADTQYF. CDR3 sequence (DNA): TGTGCCACCAGCCTCCCGGGGGCAGATACGCAGTATTTT.

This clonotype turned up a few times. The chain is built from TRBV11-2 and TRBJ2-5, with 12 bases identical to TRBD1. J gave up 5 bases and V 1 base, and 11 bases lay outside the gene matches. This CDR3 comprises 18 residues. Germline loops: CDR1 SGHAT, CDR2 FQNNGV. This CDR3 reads CASSLVGTGGARLETQYF. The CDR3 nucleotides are TGTGCCAGCAGCTTAGTTGGGACAGGGGGCGCTCGTTTGGAGACCCAGTACTTC.

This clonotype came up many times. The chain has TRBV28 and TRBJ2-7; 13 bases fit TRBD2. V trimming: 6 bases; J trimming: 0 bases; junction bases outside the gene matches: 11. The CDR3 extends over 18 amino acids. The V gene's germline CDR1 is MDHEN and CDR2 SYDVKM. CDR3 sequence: CASSRPGTSGTLSYEQYF. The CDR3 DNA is TGTGCCAGCAGCCGTCCCGGGACTAGCGGGACGCTCTCCTACGAGCAGTACTTC.

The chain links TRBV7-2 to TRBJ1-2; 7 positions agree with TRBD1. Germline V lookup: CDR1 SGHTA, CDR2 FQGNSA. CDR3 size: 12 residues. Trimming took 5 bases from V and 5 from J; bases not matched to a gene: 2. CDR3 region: CASSTQGYGYTF. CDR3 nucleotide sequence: TGTGCCAGCAGCACACAGGGGTATGGCTACACCTTC.